The clone carrying this T cell receptor beta chain was detected a few times. Its antigen is unidentified. A much larger clone differs by one base, so this may be a read error. The CDR3 is made up of 14 amino acids. Germline assignment: CDR1 SEHNR and CDR2 FQNEAQ (reference sequence). The sample belongs to a study of T cells in Graves' hyperthyroidism and ophthalmopathy. Study in general: Peripheral blood was drawn at first diagnosis, prior to all treatment.

The CDR3 regions of TCR beta were amplified from RNA transcripts. Primed by the HTBI set, a first-round RT-PCR was run on the TCR CDR3. Via MiXCR, TCRdb re-called the multiplex PCR reads, giving one row per CDR3 protein. Among more than 650,000 distinct CDR3 sequences listed, less than 15% were seen once. Study results and limitations: The authors' 13 V-J model separated ophthalmopathy from stable hyperthyroidism. Blood also showed most of the thyroid clonotypes that were expanded above 0.001.

Exclusion of patients followed from uncontrolled infection, other autoimmune disease, pregnancy or lactation. This chain uses TRBV7-9 with TRBJ1-1; D perhaps matches TRBD1 (5 bases). The sequenced sample was blood. The receptor was derived from a young woman with Graves' hyperthyroidism. The CDR3 coding sequence is TGTGTCAGCAGCTTAGAGATCGACAGATCTGAAGCTTTCTTT. It encodes CVSSLEIDRSEAFF.